This TCR beta chain appears in the sequencing data of a study of blood T cells in healthy people across ages. Study observations and caveats: Nothing was known about donor CMV status, and this possibly confounded expanded clonotype changes. Older individuals had lower TCR beta diversity per million T cells (the decline was roughly linear).

With respect to this clonotype: What it binds is unknown.

The second PCR ran about 6 to 11 cycles with a sample-barcoded 5' primer and J-beta primers. Each CDR3 protein gets one entry after TCRdb re-called the 5' RACE reads with MiXCR. In the table there are about 900,000 distinct CDR3 sequences, about 59% of which are singletons. Looked up from germline, CDR1 is SGHTA and CDR2 is FQGNSA. This CDR3 is built from 14 residues. The V end was cut by 11 bases, the J end by 4 bases, with 15 bases between. Extractions gave at least 5 micrograms of total RNA per sample. The TCR originated in a man aged 25 to 40 in good health. Source material: blood. The chain is built from TRBV7-2 and TRBJ2-6; D remains unclear. The CDR3 loop is CAGKQAPGANVLTF. The CDR3 nucleotides read TGTGCCGGAAAGCAGGCCCCCGGGGCCAACGTCCTGACTTTC. The variable domain in full, completed from reference TRBV7-2 and TRBJ2-6, reads GAGVSQSPSNKVTEKGKDVELRCDPISGHTALYWYRQSLGQGLEFLIYFQGNSAPDKSGLPSDRFSAERTGGSVSTLTIQRTQQEDSAVYLCAGKQAPGANVLTFGAGSRLTVL.